This T cell receptor beta chain was sequenced in a study of response to subunit inactivated influenza vaccine. General study points: T cells newly recruited by each seasonal influenza vaccination are few, the authors suggested.

Note on this clonotype: What it binds is unknown.

TCRdb redid the calling of the RT-PCR reads with MiXCR, one entry per CDR3 protein. Of about 520,000 distinct CDR3 sequences in the sample, 6.5% to 8% are singletons; the top ten hold approximately 14%. This receptor was taken from a man aged 50 to 75 who received an inactivated influenza vaccine. The material sequenced was PBMCs from blood, taken 23 months after vaccination.

CDR3 protein: CASSGGQRYTEAFF. The CDR3 DNA is TGTGCCAGCAGCGGGGGACAGAGATACACTGAAGCTTTCTTT. V gene TRBV7-2 combines with J gene TRBJ1-1; 7 positions match TRBD1. V lost 5 bases and J lost 3; bases outside the gene matches: 6. Per the germline V gene, CDR1 is SGHTA and CDR2 is FQGNSA. The length of the CDR3 is 14 residues.